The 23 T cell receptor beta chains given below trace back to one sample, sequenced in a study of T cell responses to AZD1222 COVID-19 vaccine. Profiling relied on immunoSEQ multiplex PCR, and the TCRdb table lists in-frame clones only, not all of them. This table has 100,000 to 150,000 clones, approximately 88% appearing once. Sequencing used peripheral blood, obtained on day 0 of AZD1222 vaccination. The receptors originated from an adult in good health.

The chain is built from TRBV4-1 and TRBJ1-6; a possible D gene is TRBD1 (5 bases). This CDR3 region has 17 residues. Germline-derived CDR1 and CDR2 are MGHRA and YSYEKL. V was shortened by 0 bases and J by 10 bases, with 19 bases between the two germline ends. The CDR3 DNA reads TGCGCCAGCAGCCAAGAACGGCAGGGCGGACTTCAATCACCCCTCCACTTT. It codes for CASSQERQGGLQSPLHF.

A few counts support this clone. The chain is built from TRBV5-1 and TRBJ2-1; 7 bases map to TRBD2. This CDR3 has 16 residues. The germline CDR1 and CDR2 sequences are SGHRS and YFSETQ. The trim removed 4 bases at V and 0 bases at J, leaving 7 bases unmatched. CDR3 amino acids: CASSPRRDYSYNEQFF. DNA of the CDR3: TGCGCCAGCAGCCCCCGGCGGGACTACTCCTACAATGAGCAGTTCTTC. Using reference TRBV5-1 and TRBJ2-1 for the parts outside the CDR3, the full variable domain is KAGVTQTPRYLIKTRGQQVTLSCSPISGHRSVSWYQQTPGQGLQFLFEYFSETQRNKGNFPGRFSGRQFSNSRSEMNVSTLELGDSALYLCASSPRRDYSYNEQFFGPGTRLTVL.

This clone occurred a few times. The CDR3 nucleotides read TGTGCCACCAGCAGAGTCGACAGAAATACGCAGTATTTT. Its translation is CATSRVDRNTQYF. The chain combines TRBV15 with TRBJ2-3; TRBD1 is a possible D gene (5 bases). Germline V gives CDR1 LNHNV, CDR2 YYDKDF (reference sequence). V shed 1 base and J shed 7 bases, with 9 bases lying between them. The length of the CDR3 is 13 residues.

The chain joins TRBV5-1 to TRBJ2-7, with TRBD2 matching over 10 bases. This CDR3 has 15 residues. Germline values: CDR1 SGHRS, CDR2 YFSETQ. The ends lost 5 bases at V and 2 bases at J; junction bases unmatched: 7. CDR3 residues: CASRTSTSGAYEQYF. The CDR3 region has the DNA TGCGCCAGCAGAACGAGCACTAGCGGGGCCTACGAGCAGTACTTC.

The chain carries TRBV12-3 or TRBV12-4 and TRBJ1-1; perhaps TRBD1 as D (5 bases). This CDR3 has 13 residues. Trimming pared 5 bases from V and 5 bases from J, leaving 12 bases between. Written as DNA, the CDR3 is TGTGCCAGCAGTCAACAGGAGGGGACTGAAGCTTTCTTT. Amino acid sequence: CASSQQEGTEAFF.

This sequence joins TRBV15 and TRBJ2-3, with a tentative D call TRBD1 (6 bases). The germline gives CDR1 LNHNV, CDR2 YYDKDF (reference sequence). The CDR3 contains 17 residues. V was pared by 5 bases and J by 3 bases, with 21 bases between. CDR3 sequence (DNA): TGTGCCACCAGCCCCACGAGGGCAGGGGTTGGTACAGATACGCAGTATTTT. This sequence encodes CATSPTRAGVGTDTQYF.

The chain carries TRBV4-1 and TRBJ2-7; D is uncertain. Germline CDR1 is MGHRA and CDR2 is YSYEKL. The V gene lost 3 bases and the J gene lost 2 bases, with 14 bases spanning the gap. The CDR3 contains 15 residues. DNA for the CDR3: TGCGCCAGCAGCCACGGTAGCCAGGCGCCCTACGAGCAGTACTTC. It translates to CASSHGSQAPYEQYF.

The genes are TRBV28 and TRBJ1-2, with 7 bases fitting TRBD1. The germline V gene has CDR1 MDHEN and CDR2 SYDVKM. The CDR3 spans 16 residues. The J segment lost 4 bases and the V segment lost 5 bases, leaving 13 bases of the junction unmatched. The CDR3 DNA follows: TGTGCCAGCAGTCCACAGGGGTTTAGCCTATCCTATGGCTACACCTTC. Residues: CASSPQGFSLSYGYTF.

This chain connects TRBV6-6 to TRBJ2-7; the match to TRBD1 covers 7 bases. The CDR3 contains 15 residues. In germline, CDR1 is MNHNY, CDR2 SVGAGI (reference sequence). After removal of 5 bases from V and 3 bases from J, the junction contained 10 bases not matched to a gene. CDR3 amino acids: CASSPTGTAYYEQYF. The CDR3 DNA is TGTGCCAGCAGTCCGACCGGGACAGCCTACTACGAGCAGTACTTC.

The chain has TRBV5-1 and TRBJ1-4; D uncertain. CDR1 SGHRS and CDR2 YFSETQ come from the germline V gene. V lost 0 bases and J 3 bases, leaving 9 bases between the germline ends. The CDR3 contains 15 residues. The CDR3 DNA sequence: TGCGCCAGCAGCTTGGAAGGGTTACCTAATGAAAAACTGTTTTTT. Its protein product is CASSLEGLPNEKLFF.

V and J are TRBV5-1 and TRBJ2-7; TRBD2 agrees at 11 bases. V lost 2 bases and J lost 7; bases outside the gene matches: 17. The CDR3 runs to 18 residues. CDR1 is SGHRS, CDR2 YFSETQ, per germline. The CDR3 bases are TGCGCCAGCAGCTTTTCCCTCGTACTAGCGGGGGAGCAGGGGGAGCAGTACTTC. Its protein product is CASSFSLVLAGEQGEQYF.

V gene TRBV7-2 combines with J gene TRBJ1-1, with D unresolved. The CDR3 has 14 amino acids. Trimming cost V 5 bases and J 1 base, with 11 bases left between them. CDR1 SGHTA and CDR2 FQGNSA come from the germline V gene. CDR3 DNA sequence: TGTGCCAGCAGCCCGTCAGGCTCGAACACTGAAGCTTTCTTT. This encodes CASSPSGSNTEAFF.

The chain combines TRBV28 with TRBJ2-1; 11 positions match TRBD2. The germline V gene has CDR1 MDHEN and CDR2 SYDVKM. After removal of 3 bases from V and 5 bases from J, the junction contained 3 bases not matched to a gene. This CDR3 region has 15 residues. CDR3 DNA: TGTGCCAGCAGTTTGACTAGCGGGGTTAACAATGAGCAGTTCTTC. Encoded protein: CASSLTSGVNNEQFF.

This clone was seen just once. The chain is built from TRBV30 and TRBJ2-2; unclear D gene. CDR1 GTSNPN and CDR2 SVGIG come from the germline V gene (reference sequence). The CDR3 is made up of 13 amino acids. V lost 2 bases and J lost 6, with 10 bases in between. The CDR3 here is CAWSTYRPGELFF. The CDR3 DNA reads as TGTGCCTGGAGTACCTATAGGCCCGGGGAGCTGTTTTTT.

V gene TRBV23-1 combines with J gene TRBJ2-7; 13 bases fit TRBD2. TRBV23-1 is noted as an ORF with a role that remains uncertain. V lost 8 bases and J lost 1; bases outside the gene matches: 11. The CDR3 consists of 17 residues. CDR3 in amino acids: CASVGPMGLAGSYEQYF. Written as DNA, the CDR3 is TGCGCCAGCGTCGGCCCGATGGGACTAGCGGGATCCTACGAGCAGTACTTC.

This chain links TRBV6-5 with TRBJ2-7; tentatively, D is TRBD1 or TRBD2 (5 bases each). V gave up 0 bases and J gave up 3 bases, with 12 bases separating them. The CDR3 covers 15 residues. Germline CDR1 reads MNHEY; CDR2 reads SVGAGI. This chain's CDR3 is CASSYSTGRYYEQYF. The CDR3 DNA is TGTGCCAGCAGTTACTCAACGGGACGATACTACGAGCAGTACTTC.

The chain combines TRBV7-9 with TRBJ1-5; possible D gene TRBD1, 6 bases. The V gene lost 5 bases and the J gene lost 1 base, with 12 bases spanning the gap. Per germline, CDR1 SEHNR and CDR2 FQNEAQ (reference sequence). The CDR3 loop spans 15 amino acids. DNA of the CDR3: TGTGCCAGCAGCCAAATGGGGGGCAGCAATCAGCCCCAGCATTTT. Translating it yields CASSQMGGSNQPQHF.

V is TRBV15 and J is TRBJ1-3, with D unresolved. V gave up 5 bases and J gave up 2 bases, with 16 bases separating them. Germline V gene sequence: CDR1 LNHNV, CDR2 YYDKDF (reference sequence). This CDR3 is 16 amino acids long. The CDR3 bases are TGTGCCACCAGCCTCCGGGCGGATGCGGCTGGAAACACCATATATTTT. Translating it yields CATSLRADAAGNTIYF.

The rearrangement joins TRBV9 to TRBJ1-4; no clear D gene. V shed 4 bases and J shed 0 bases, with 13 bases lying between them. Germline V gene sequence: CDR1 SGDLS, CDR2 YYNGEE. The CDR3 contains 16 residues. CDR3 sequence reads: CASSSPNRATNEKLFF. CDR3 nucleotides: TGTGCCAGCAGCTCGCCCAACAGAGCAACTAATGAAAAACTGTTTTTT.

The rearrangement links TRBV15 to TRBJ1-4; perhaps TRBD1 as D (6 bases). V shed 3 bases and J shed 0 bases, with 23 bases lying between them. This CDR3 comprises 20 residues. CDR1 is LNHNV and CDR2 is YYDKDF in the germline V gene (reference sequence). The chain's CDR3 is CATSSFGAGALVATNEKLFF. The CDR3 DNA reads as TGTGCCACCAGCAGTTTTGGGGCAGGGGCCCTAGTTGCAACTAATGAAAAACTGTTTTTT.

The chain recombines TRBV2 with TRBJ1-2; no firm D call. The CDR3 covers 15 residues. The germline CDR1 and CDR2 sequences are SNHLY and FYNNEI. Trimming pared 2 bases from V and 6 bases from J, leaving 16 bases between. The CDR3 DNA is TGTGCCAGCAGTGAATTGAGCAGCGAACACCATGGCTACACCTTC. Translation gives CASSELSSEHHGYTF.

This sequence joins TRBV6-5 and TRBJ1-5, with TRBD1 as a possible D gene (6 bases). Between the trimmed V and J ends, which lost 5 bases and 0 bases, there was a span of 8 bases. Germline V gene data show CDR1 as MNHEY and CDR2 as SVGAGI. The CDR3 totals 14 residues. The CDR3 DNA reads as TGTGCCAGCAGTACGACAGGTAGCAATCAGCCCCAGCATTTT. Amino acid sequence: CASSTTGSNQPQHF.

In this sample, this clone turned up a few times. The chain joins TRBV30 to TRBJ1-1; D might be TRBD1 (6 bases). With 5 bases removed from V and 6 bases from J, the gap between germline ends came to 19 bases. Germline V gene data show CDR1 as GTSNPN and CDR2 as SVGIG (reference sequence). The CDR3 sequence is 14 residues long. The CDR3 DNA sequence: TGTGCCTGGGGGCGCCAACAGGGCGCTGCTGAAGCTTTCTTT. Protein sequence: CAWGRQQGAAEAFF.